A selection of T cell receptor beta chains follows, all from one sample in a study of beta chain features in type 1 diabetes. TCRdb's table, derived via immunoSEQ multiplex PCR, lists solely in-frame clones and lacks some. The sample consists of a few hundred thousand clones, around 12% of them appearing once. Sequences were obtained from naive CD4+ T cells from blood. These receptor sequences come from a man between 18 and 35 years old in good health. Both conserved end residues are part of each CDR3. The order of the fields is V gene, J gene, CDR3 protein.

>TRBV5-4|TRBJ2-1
CASSGGGTSGYNEQFF
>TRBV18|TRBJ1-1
CASSQTHTEAFF
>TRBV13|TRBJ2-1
CASSRLAGGLDRVF
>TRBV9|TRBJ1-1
CASSPGQNEAFF
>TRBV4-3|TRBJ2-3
CASSQDGLARGTDTQYF
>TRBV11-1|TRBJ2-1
CASSPHLVAGRNEQFF
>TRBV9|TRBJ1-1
CASSFLQGSEAFF
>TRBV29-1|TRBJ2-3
CSVEYTDTQYF
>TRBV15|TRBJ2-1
CATSRPGLEGHEQFF
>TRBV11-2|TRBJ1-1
CASSPLRDTEAFF
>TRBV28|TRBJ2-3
CASSLAGTSTDTQYF
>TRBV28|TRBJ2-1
CASSVGIGTAYNEQFF
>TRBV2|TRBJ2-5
CASSPRFGTQYF
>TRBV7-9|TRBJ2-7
CASSFRTGSPLEQYF
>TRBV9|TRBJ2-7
CASSVTPGSDYEQYF
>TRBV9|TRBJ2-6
CASSVASEHISGANVLTF
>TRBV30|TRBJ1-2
CALKPRARLGEGYTF
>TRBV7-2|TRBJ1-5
CASSQTGGAGQPQHF
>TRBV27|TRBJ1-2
CASSLDRAMNYGYTF
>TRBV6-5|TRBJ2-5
CASSYRDRAGQYF
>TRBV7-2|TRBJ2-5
CASSLALATETQYF
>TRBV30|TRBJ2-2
CAWSSQAGANTGELFF